This T cell receptor (beta chain) was documented in a study of T cell repertoires in cytomegalovirus infection. The wider study: Public TCR beta signatures marked donors with CMV infection and the matching HLA.

Each CDR3 protein is one row after TCRdb ran MiXCR on the reads. Seen here are hundreds of thousands of distinct CDR3 sequences, more than 8% observed once, and the top ten hold approximately 4.7%. General study results and limits: Ex vivo, HLA-C-restricted CMV-specific TCR beta clonotypes prevailed over the rest of the response. Cumulated frequencies of public TCR beta families served to identify carriers of CMV plus the relevant HLA.

Trimming removed 6 bases at V and 1 base at J, with 14 bases between. Germline CDR1 reads SGDLS; CDR2 reads YYNGEE. This CDR3 contains 14 residues. To note about this clonotype: Its target is unknown.

Sequenced input: PBMCs. The chain has TRBV9 and TRBJ2-7; the D is unclear. This sequence originates from a human donor in good health (CMV status not recorded). Some clones in this sample may be carry-over from other donors' samples. The DNA of the CDR3 is TGTGCCAGCAAACCCAGCGAAGCATCCTACGAGCAGTACTTC. Translation gives CASKPSEASYEQYF.